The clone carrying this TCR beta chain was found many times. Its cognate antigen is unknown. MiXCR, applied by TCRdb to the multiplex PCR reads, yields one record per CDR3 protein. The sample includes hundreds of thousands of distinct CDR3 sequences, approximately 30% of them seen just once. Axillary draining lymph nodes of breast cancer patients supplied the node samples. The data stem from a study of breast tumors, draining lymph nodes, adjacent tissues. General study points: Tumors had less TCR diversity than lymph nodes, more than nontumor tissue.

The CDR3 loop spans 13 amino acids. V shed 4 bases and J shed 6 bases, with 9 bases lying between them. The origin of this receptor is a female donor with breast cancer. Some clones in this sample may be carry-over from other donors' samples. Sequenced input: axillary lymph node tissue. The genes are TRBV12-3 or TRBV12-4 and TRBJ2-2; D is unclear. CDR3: CASSSTYAGELFF. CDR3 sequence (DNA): TGTGCCAGCAGTTCAACATATGCCGGGGAGCTGTTTTTT.